This TCR beta chain emerged from a study of cytomegalovirus exposure and HLA in healthy donors. This clone was seen a few times. Here immunoSEQ multiplex PCR was the method, and the copy in TCRdb shows in-frame clones only, minus some. This table holds 120,000 or so clones, roughly 84% found once. The CDR3 spans 12 residues. V was trimmed by 7 bases and J by 7 bases, leaving 13 bases between them. Per the germline V gene, CDR1 is LNHDA and CDR2 is SQIVND (reference sequence). The V and J genes are TRBV19 and TRBJ1-1; tentative D call: TRBD1 (5 bases). The sequence came from a woman aged 25 to 39 in good health and CMV-seronegative. Sequencing was carried out using PBMCs. CDR3 sequence reads: CASTSWGGEAFF. The CDR3 region has the DNA TGTGCCAGTACCTCGTGGGGCGGTGAAGCTTTCTTT.